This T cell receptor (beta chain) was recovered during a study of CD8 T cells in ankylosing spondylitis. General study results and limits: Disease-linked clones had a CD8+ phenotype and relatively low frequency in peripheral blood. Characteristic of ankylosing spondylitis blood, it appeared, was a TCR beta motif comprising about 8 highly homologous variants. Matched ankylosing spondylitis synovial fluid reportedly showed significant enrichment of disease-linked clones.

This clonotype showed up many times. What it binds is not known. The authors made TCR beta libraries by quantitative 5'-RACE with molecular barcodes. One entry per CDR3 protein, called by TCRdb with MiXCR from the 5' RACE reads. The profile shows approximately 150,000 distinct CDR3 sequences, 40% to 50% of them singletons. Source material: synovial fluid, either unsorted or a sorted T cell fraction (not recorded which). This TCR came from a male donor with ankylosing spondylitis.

The CDR3, as DNA: TGTGCCAGCAGTTCTACGTTGGACACTGAAGCTTTCTTT. This sequence encodes CASSSTLDTEAFF. The genes are TRBV28 and TRBJ1-1, with D unclear. Trimming pared 4 bases from V and 3 bases from J, leaving 9 bases between. Germline CDR1 MDHEN, CDR2 SYDVKM. This CDR3 comprises 13 residues.